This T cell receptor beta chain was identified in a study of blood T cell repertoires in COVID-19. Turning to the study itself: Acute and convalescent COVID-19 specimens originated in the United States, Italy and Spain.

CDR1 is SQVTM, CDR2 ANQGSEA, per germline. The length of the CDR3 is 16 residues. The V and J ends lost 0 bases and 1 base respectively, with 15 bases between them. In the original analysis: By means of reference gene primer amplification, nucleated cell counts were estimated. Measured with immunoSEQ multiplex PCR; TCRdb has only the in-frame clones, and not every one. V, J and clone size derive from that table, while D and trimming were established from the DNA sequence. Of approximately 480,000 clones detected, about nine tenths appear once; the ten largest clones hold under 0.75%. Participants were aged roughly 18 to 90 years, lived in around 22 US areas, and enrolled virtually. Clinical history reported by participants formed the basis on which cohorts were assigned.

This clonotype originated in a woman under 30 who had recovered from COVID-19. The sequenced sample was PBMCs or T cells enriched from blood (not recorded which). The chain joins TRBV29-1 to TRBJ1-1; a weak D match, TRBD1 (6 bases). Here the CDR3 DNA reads TGCAGCGTTGAAGAAGGGGGACGAAGGGGGAACACTGAAGCTTTCTTT. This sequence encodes CSVEEGGRRGNTEAFF.